The sequence of this TCR beta chain was determined in a study of cytomegalovirus exposure and HLA in healthy donors. Germline lookup yields CDR1 MDHEN and CDR2 SYDVKM. The V gene lost 8 bases and the J gene lost 6 bases, with 13 bases spanning the gap. This CDR3 spans 12 amino acids. The PCR had 60 Vbeta and 13 Jbeta primers. The data were produced by immunoSEQ multiplex PCR, yet TCRdb's version contains in-frame clones alone and is incomplete. The table shows under 200,000 clones, with roughly 73% occurring only once. Sequencing was done on a sample of PBMCs. The chain carries TRBV28 and TRBJ1-1; D may be TRBD1 (5 bases). This sequence originates from a male donor in good health and CMV-seronegative. The CDR3 region has the DNA TGTGCCAGCGACGGGGGTTTGGCTGAAGCTTTCTTT. It yields the protein CASDGGLAEAFF.